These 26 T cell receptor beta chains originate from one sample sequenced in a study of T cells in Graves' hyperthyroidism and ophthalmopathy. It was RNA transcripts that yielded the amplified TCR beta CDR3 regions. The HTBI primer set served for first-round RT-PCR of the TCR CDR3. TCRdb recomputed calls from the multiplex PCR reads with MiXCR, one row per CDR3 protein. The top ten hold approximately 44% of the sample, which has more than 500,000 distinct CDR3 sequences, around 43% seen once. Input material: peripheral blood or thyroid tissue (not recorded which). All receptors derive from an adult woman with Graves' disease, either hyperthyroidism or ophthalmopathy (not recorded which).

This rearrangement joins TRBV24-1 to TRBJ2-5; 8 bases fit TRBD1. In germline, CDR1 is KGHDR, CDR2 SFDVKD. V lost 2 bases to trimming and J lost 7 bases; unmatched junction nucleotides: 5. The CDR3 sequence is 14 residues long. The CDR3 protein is CATSDSRGRGTQYF. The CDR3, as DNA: TGTGCCACCAGTGATTCCAGGGGGCGCGGGACCCAGTACTTC.

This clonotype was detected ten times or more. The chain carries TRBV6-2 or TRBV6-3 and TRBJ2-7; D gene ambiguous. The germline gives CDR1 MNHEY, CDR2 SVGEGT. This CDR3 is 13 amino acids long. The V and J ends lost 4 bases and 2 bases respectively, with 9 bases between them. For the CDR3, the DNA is TGTGCCAGCAGTTTAGGACGGCCCTACGAGCAGTACTTC. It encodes CASSLGRPYEQYF.

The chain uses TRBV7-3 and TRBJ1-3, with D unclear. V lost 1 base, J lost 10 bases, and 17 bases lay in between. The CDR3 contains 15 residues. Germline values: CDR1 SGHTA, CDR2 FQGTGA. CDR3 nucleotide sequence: TGTGCCAGCAGCTTAATGGGAGGAACGGAAGAGACCATATATTTT. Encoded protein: CASSLMGGTEETIYF.

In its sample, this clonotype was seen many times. In nucleotides, the CDR3 is TGTGCCAGCAGTGAATCTAGCGGGAGAGAGACCCAGTACTTC. Its protein product is CASSESSGRETQYF. This sequence joins TRBV25-1 and TRBJ2-5, with TRBD2 matching 10 bases. From germline, CDR1 is MGHDK and CDR2 SYGVNS. The CDR3 sequence is 14 residues long. Trimming cost V 1 base and J 4 bases; bases outside gene matches: 0. Drawing the rest from reference TRBV25-1 and TRBJ2-5, the complete variable domain is EADIYQTPRYLVIGTGKKITLECSQTMGHDKMYWYQQDPGMELHLIHYSYGVNSTEKGDLSSESTVSRIRTEHFPLTLESARPSHTSQYLCASSESSGRETQYFGPGTRLLVL.

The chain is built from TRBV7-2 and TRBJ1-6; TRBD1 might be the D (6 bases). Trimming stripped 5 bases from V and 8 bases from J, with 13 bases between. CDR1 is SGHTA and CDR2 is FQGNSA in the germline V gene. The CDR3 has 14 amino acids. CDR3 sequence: CASSPWTVDSPLHF. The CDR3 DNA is TGTGCCAGCAGCCCGTGGACAGTGGATTCACCCCTCCACTTT.

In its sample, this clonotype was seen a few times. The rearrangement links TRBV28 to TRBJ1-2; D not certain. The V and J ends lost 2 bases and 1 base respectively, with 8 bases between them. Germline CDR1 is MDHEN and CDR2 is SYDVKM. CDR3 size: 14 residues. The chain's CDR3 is CASSLRASNYGYTF. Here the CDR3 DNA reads TGTGCCAGCAGTTTAAGGGCCAGTAACTATGGCTACACCTTC.

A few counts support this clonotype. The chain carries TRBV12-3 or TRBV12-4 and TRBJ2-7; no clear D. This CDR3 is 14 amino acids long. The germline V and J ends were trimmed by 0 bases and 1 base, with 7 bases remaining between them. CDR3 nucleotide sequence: TGTGCCAGCAGTTTAGCAGAGAGTTCCTACGAGCAGTACTTC. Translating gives CASSLAESSYEQYF.

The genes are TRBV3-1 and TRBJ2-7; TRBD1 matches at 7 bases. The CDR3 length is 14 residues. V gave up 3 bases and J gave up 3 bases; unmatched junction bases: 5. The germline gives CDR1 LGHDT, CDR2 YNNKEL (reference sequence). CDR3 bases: TGTGCCAGCAGCCACTTGGGACAGCACTACGAGCAGTACTTC. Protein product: CASSHLGQHYEQYF.

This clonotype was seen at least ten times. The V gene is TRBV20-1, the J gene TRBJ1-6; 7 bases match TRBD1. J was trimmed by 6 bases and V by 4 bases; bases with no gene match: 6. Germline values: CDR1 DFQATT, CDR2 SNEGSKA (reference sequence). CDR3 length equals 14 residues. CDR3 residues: CSAIGGTANSPLHF. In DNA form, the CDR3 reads TGCAGTGCTATCGGGGGGACAGCTAATTCACCCCTCCACTTT.

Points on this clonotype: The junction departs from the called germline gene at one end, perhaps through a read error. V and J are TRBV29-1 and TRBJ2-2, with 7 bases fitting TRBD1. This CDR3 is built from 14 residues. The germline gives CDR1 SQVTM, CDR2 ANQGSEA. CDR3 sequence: CSVEGRGNIGELFF. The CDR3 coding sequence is TGCAGCGTTGAGGGCAGGGGGAACATCGGGGAGCTGTTTTTT.

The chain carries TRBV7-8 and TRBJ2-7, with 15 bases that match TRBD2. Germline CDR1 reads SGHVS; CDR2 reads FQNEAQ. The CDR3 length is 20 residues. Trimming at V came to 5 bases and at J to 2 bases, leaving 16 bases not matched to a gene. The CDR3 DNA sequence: TGTGCCAGCAGCCTCAATCACCGGACTAGCGGGAGGGCCCTTGCCTACGAGCAGTACTTC. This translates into CASSLNHRTSGRALAYEQYF.

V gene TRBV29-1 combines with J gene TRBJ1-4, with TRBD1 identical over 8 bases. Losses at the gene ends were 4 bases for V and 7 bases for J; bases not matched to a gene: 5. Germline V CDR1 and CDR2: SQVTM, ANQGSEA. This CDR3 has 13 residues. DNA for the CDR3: TGCAGCGTTGCAGGGGGCCCAGGTGAAAAACTGTTTTTT. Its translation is CSVAGGPGEKLFF.

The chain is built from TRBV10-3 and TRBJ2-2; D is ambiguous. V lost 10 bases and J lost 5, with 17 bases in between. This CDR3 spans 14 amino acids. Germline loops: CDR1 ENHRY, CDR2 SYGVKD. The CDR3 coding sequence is TGTGCCAGCAGCCCGTGGGTGGGGACCGGGGAGCTGTTTTTT. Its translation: CASSPWVGTGELFF.

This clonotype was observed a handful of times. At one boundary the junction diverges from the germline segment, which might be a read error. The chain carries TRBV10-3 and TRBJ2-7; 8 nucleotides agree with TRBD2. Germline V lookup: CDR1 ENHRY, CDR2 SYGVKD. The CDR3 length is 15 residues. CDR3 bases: TGTGCCAGCAGTCTGAGCGGGGGCTGGGCCTACGAGCAGTACTTC. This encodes CASSLSGGWAYEQYF.

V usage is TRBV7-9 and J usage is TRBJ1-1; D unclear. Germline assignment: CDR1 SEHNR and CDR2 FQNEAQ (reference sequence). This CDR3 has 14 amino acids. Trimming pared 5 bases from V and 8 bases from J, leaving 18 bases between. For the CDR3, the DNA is TGTGCCAGCAGCACACTAGGGAAAACAGCCGAAGCTTTCTTT. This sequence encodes CASSTLGKTAEAFF.

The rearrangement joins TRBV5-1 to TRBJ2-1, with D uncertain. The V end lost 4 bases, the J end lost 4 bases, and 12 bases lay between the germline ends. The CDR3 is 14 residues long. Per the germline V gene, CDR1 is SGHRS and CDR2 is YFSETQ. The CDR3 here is CASSVQETYNEQFF. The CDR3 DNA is TGCGCCAGCAGCGTGCAGGAGACTTACAATGAGCAGTTCTTC.

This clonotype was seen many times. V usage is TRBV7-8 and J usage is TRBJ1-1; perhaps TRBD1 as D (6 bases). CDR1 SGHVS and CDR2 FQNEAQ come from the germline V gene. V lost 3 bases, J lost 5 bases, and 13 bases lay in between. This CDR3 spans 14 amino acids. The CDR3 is CASSLGHGATEAFF. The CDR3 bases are TGTGCCAGCAGCTTGGGACATGGTGCTACTGAAGCTTTCTTT.

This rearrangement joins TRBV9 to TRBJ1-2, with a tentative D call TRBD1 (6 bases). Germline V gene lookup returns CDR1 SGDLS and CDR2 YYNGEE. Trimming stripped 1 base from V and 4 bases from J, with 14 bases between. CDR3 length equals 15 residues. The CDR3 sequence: CASSVSGDLVYGYTF. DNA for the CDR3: TGTGCCAGCAGCGTATCAGGGGACCTAGTCTATGGCTACACCTTC.

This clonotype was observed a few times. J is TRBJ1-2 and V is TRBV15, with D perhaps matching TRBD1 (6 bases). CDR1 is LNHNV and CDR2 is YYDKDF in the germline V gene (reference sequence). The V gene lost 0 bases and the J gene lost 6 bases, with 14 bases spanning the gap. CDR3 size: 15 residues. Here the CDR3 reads CATSRDLGAHDGYTF. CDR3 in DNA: TGTGCCACCAGCAGAGATTTGGGGGCTCACGATGGCTACACCTTC. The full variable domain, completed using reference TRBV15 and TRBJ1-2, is DAMVIQNPRYQVTQFGKPVTLSCSQTLNHNVMYWYQQKSSQAPKLLFHYYDKDFNNEADTPDNFQSRRPNTSFCFLDIRSPGLGDTAMYLCATSRDLGAHDGYTFGSGTRLTVV.

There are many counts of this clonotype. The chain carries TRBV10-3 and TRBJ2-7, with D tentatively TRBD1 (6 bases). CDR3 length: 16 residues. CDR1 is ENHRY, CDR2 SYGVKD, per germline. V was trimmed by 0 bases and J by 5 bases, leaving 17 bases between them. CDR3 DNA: TGTGCCATCAGTGAGTCTCCTACAGGGTGGGGCCACGAGCAGTACTTC. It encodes CAISESPTGWGHEQYF.

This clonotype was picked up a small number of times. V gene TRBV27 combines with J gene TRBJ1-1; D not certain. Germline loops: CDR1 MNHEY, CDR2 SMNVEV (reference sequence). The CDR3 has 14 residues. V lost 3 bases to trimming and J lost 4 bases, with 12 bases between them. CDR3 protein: CASSFGVAGTEAFF. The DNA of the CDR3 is TGTGCCAGCAGTTTTGGAGTGGCCGGCACTGAAGCTTTCTTT.

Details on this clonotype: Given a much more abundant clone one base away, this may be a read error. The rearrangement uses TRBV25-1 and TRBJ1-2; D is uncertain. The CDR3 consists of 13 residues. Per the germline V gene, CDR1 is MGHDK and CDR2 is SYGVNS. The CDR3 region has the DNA TGTGCCATCAGTGAATCTGAAAACTATGGCTACACCTTC. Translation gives CAISESENYGYTF.

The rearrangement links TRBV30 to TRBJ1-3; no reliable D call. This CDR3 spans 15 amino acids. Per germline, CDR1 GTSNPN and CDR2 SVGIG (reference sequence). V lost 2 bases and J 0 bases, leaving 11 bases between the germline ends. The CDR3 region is CAWSSGMFSGNTIYF. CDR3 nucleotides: TGTGCCTGGAGTAGTGGGATGTTCTCTGGAAACACCATATATTTT.

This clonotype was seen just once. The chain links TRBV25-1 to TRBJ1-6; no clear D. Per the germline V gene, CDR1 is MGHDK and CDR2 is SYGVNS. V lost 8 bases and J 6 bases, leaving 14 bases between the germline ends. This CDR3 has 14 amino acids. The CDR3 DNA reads TGTGCCAGCGTATCATGGGGAGGTAATTCACCCCTCCACTTT. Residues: CASVSWGGNSPLHF.

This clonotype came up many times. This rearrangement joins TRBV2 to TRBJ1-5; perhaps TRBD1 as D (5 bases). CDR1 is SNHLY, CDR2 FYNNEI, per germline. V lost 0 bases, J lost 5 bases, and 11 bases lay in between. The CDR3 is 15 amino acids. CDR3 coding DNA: TGTGCCAGCAGTGAAGCGCCGACAGCCCATCAGCCCCAGCATTTT. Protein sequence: CASSEAPTAHQPQHF.

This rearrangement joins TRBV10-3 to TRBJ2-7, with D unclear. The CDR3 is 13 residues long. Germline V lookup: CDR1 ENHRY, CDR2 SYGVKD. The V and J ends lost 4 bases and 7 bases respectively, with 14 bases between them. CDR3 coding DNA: TGTGCCATCAGTGCCAGTGGGGTCTCAGAGCAGTACTTC. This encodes CAISASGVSEQYF.